Below, 23 T cell receptor beta chains from the same sample are listed, as sequenced in a study of neurological immune-mediated disorders (dated by TCRdb to the late 2010s). The method behind the library was 5' RACE. The instrument was an Illumina HiSeq 2500. The raw public reads went through TCRdb reprocessing: fastp at Q25, MiXCR clone calling, in-frame beta chains kept. Identical CDR3 protein sequences are pooled into one entry, listed with their most common genes and DNA. The table for this sample lists 50,000 to 70,000 distinct CDR3 sequences; about 2.5% of them were counted only once. The top ten clonotypes cover around 3% of the sample. Sequencing input: PBMCs. The receptors originated from a man aged 45-65 years with multiple sclerosis.

This clonotype was observed many times. This chain joins TRBV7-8 and TRBJ1-6; no clear D gene. CDR3 size: 13 residues. Trimming stripped 4 bases from V and 7 bases from J, with 8 bases between. Germline CDR1 SGHVS, CDR2 FQNEAQ. CDR3: CASSSQTNSPLHF. In DNA, the CDR3 is TGTGCCAGCAGCTCCCAGACCAATTCACCCCTCCACTTT.

Ten or more counts support this clonotype. V gene TRBV6-5 combines with J gene TRBJ1-5; no clear D. The CDR3 contains 16 residues. The V and J ends lost 5 bases and 2 bases respectively, with 16 bases between them. Germline CDR1 MNHEY, CDR2 SVGAGI. The CDR3 DNA follows: TGTGCCAGCAGTCAAGGGCCTCCCGGGGGCAATCAGCCCCAGCATTTT. Translated: CASSQGPPGGNQPQHF.

In its sample, this clonotype was seen a few times. The CDR3 region has the DNA TGTGCCAGCTCGACCCAGCGGGGGGCGAACAATGAGCAGTTCTTC. It encodes CASSTQRGANNEQFF. The genes are TRBV18 and TRBJ2-1; 9 bases match TRBD2. Germline V gene sequence: CDR1 KGHSH, CDR2 LQKENI. The CDR3 extends over 15 amino acids. Trimming at V came to 6 bases and at J to 5 bases, leaving 8 bases not matched to a gene.

Ten or more counts support this clonotype. This chain joins TRBV20-1 and TRBJ2-1, with D perhaps given as TRBD1 or TRBD2 (5 bases each). Germline CDR1 is DFQATT and CDR2 is SNEGSKA (reference sequence). CDR3 length: 14 residues. V was cut by 3 bases and J by 0 bases, with 9 bases left in between. The CDR3, as DNA: TGCAGTGCTAGTAGAGGGGCCTCCTACAATGAGCAGTTCTTC. Encoded protein: CSASRGASYNEQFF.

This clonotype came up many times. The chain has TRBV5-5 and TRBJ2-7; D call uncertain. Trimming took 2 bases from V and 3 from J, leaving 9 bases between them. The CDR3 extends over 13 amino acids. Germline V CDR1 and CDR2: SGHKS, YYEKEE (reference sequence). CDR3: CASSFGAVYEQYF. CDR3 in DNA: TGTGCCAGCAGCTTTGGCGCGGTCTACGAGCAGTACTTC.

This clonotype was observed at least ten times. The genes are TRBV27 and TRBJ2-1, with 10 bases matching TRBD2. The J segment lost 7 bases and the V segment lost 6 bases, leaving 9 bases of the junction unmatched. Germline values: CDR1 MNHEY, CDR2 SMNVEV (reference sequence). The CDR3 is 15 amino acids. CDR3 amino acids: CASRYSGGLGNEQFF. CDR3 DNA sequence: TGTGCCAGCAGATATAGCGGGGGGTTAGGGAATGAGCAGTTCTTC.

In its sample, this clonotype was seen many times. V gene TRBV20-1 combines with J gene TRBJ1-1, with D unresolved. The V gene lost 0 bases and the J gene lost 11 bases, with 16 bases spanning the gap. CDR3 length equals 13 residues. In germline, CDR1 is DFQATT, CDR2 SNEGSKA (reference sequence). In nucleotides, the CDR3 is TGCAGTGCTAGAGATAACGCAAGCCCCGGGGCTTTCTTT. This encodes CSARDNASPGAFF.

This clonotype was counted at least ten times. The genes are TRBV7-9 and TRBJ2-3, with D tentatively TRBD1 (6 bases). Germline V CDR1 and CDR2: SEHNR, FQNEAQ (reference sequence). V gave up 5 bases and J gave up 6 bases, with 15 bases separating them. The CDR3 is 14 residues long. The CDR3 coding sequence is TGTGCCAGCAGCACCGACAGGTTGGGGGATACGCAGTATTTT. This encodes CASSTDRLGDTQYF. The whole variable domain, remainder taken from reference TRBV7-9 and TRBJ2-3, is DTGVSQNPRHKITKRGQNVTFRCDPISEHNRLYWYRQTLGQGPEFLTYFQNEAQLEKSRLLSDRFSAERPKGSFSTLEIQRTEQGDSAMYLCASSTDRLGDTQYFGPGTRLTVL.

This clonotype occurred many times. The V gene is TRBV5-5, the J gene TRBJ1-1, with D possibly matching TRBD1 (6 bases). Germline CDR1 SGHKS, CDR2 YYEKEE (reference sequence). Deletions cut 0 bases from V and 0 bases from J, with 9 bases between. This CDR3 has 15 residues. Here the CDR3 DNA reads TGTGCCAGCAGCTTGGCCGGGGGCGTGAACACTGAAGCTTTCTTT. Translated: CASSLAGGVNTEAFF.

This clonotype was counted at least ten times. Written as DNA, the CDR3 is TGTGCCAGCAGCCAGCTAGGGGGGGCCAGTATAGATACGCAGTATTTT. Translation: CASSQLGGASIDTQYF. The chain recombines TRBV7-2 with TRBJ2-3, with D perhaps TRBD2 (7 bases). V lost 5 bases and J lost 5, with 20 bases in between. There are 16 residues in the CDR3. CDR1 and CDR2 from the germline V gene are SGHTA and FQGNSA.

In this sample, this clonotype turned up many times. The chain is built from TRBV20-1 and TRBJ1-5, with TRBD1 matching 8 bases. This CDR3 has 13 amino acids. Germline-derived CDR1 and CDR2 are DFQATT and SNEGSKA (reference sequence). V shed 1 base, J shed 5 bases, and the junction held 1 base outside the gene matches. The CDR3 region is CSARGGQDQPQHF. The CDR3 coding sequence is TGCAGTGCTAGAGGGGGACAGGATCAGCCCCAGCATTTT.

This clonotype was counted at least ten times. The chain employs TRBV28 and TRBJ2-1; 15 bases match TRBD2. V was pared by 6 bases and J by 1 base, with 13 bases of the junction left unmatched. This CDR3 comprises 20 residues. The germline V gene has CDR1 MDHEN and CDR2 SYDVKM. CDR3 sequence reads: CASSGSRTSGGARSYNEQFF. In DNA form, the CDR3 reads TGTGCCAGCAGCGGCTCTCGGACTAGCGGGGGGGCGCGGTCCTACAATGAGCAGTTCTTC. The variable domain in full, completed from reference TRBV28 and TRBJ2-1, reads DVKVTQSSRYLVKRTGEKVFLECVQDMDHENMFWYRQDPGLGLRLIYFSYDVKMKEKGDIPEGYSVSREKKERFSLILESASTNQTSMYLCASSGSRTSGGARSYNEQFFGPGTRLTVL.

At least ten counts were recorded for this clonotype. The J gene is TRBJ2-7, the V gene TRBV7-7; the D gene is possibly TRBD1 (5 bases). CDR1 and CDR2 (germline): SSHAT, FNYEAQ (reference sequence). V was trimmed by 5 bases and J by 7 bases, leaving 15 bases between them. There are 13 residues in the CDR3. The CDR3 nucleotides are TGTGCCAGCAGCGAATACTTGCAGGGAGAGCAGTACTTC. Translation gives CASSEYLQGEQYF. Filled out from reference TRBV7-7 and TRBJ2-7, the complete variable domain reads GAGVSQSPRYKVTKRGQDVTLRCDPISSHATLYWYQQALGQGPEFLTYFNYEAQPDKSGLPSDRFSAERPEGSISTLTIQRTEQRDSAMYRCASSEYLQGEQYFGPGTRLTVT.

The table lists this clonotype with many counts. V gene TRBV15 combines with J gene TRBJ2-3, with a possible D match to TRBD2 (7 bases). Trimming left V 0 bases short and J 1 base short, with 14 bases between. CDR3 size: 17 residues. The germline V gene encodes CDR1 LNHNV and CDR2 YYDKDF (reference sequence). The chain's CDR3 is CATSRESGGPRTDTQYF. Written as DNA, the CDR3 is TGTGCCACCAGCAGAGAATCGGGGGGCCCCCGCACAGATACGCAGTATTTT. Looking up the rest from reference TRBV15 and TRBJ2-3 gives the full variable domain: DAMVIQNPRYQVTQFGKPVTLSCSQTLNHNVMYWYQQKSSQAPKLLFHYYDKDFNNEADTPDNFQSRRPNTSFCFLDIRSPGLGDTAMYLCATSRESGGPRTDTQYFGPGTRLTVL.

This clonotype was recorded many times. This CDR3 is CASSLWTSGDNEQFF. CDR3 DNA: TGCGCCAGCAGCCTCTGGACTAGCGGGGACAATGAGCAGTTCTTC. V gene TRBV5-1 combines with J gene TRBJ2-1; TRBD2 matches at 12 bases. V lost 4 bases and J lost 5; bases outside the gene matches: 4. The CDR3 runs 15 residues. The germline CDR1 and CDR2 sequences are SGHRS and YFSETQ. Together with reference TRBV5-1 and TRBJ2-1, the CDR3 gives the full variable domain: KAGVTQTPRYLIKTRGQQVTLSCSPISGHRSVSWYQQTPGQGLQFLFEYFSETQRNKGNFPGRFSGRQFSNSRSEMNVSTLELGDSALYLCASSLWTSGDNEQFFGPGTRLTVL.

This clonotype was picked up many times. The chain has TRBV7-2 and TRBJ1-5; perhaps TRBD1 as D (5 bases). Per the germline V gene, CDR1 is SGHTA and CDR2 is FQGNSA. V lost 5 bases and J lost 1, with 12 bases in between. The CDR3 length is 15 residues. CDR3 protein: CASSTTGGSNQPQHF. CDR3 coding DNA: TGTGCCAGCAGCACAACAGGAGGGAGCAATCAGCCCCAGCATTTT.

This clonotype was seen at least ten times. The gene calls are TRBV6-1 and TRBJ1-5; maybe TRBD1 (5 bases). Trimming took off 2 bases at V and 6 bases at J, with 8 bases between the two ends. CDR1 is MNHNS, CDR2 SASEGT, per germline. The CDR3 totals 13 residues. The CDR3 nucleotides are TGTGCCAGCAGTGAAAGAGGGGCTCAGCCCCAGCATTTT. It translates to CASSERGAQPQHF.

This clonotype was detected many times. This chain links TRBV5-1 with TRBJ1-5, with TRBD1 as a possible D gene (5 bases). CDR3 length: 14 amino acids. V was cut by 3 bases and J by 2 bases, with 9 bases left in between. Germline V gene data show CDR1 as SGHRS and CDR2 as YFSETQ. CDR3 amino acids: CASSSTGGNQPQHF. CDR3 DNA sequence: TGCGCCAGCAGCTCTACGGGGGGCAATCAGCCCCAGCATTTT. Full variable domain (remainder filled in from reference TRBV5-1 and TRBJ1-5): KAGVTQTPRYLIKTRGQQVTLSCSPISGHRSVSWYQQTPGQGLQFLFEYFSETQRNKGNFPGRFSGRQFSNSRSEMNVSTLELGDSALYLCASSSTGGNQPQHFGDGTRLSIL.

This clonotype was observed many times. V is TRBV20-1 and J is TRBJ1-6; D remains ambiguous. The germline V and J ends were trimmed by 3 bases and 7 bases, with 10 bases remaining between them. CDR1 DFQATT and CDR2 SNEGSKA come from the germline V gene (reference sequence). The CDR3 has 13 residues. CDR3 sequence: CSARSSVNSPLHF. The CDR3 nucleotides are TGCAGTGCTAGGAGCAGCGTCAATTCACCCCTCCACTTT.

This clonotype has at least ten counts. The CDR3 sequence is CASRDRVGTEWEQYF. CDR3 coding DNA: TGCGCCAGCAGAGACAGGGTTGGGACTGAGTGGGAGCAGTACTTC. The V gene is TRBV5-1, the J gene TRBJ2-7; perhaps TRBD1 as D (7 bases). V was clipped by 5 bases and J by 7 bases, with 22 bases between them. The CDR3 loop spans 15 amino acids. CDR1 SGHRS and CDR2 YFSETQ come from the germline V gene.

Many counts were recorded for this clonotype. The DNA for the CDR3 is TGTGCCAGCAGCGTGGATCCCAGCTCCTACAATGAGCAGTTCTTC. This codes for CASSVDPSSYNEQFF. The rearrangement links TRBV9 to TRBJ2-1; D call uncertain. Germline CDR1 SGDLS, CDR2 YYNGEE. The V end was cut by 2 bases, the J end by 0 bases, with 9 bases between. CDR3 size: 15 residues.

Many counts were recorded for this clonotype. The J gene is TRBJ2-1, the V gene TRBV3-1, with 8 bases fitting TRBD2. The V and J ends lost 1 base and 0 bases, in that order; junction bases with no gene match: 2. Per the germline V gene, CDR1 is LGHDT and CDR2 is YNNKEL (reference sequence). The CDR3 consists of 16 residues. The CDR3 DNA reads as TGTGCCAGCAGCCAAGTAGCGGGGTTCTCCTACAATGAGCAGTTCTTC. Protein: CASSQVAGFSYNEQFF.

At least ten counts were recorded for this clonotype. The V gene is TRBV5-1, the J gene TRBJ1-4, with 7 bases that match TRBD1. CDR1 is SGHRS and CDR2 is YFSETQ in the germline V gene. CDR3 length equals 13 residues. The junction had 1 base not matched to a gene; V was cut back by 0 bases and J by 8 bases. DNA of the CDR3: TGCGCCAGCAGCTTGGGACAGGGCGAAAAACTGTTTTTT. Its protein product is CASSLGQGEKLFF.